A single T cell receptor beta chain is shown here with its context. The target antigen is unknown. The data belong to a study of T cell responses to AZD1222 COVID-19 vaccine. Libraries were prepared by immunoSEQ multiplex PCR; TCRdb keeps only in-frame clonotypes and omits some of them. Here the sample spans fewer than 110,000 clones, approximately 90% being singletons. Overall study findings and caveats: A reported finding is that nearly half of spike-specific TCRs target unmutated variant regions. Most donors were white British and more were female, and clonal diversity was possibly underestimated.

The TCR was taken from an adult who received the AZD1222 COVID-19 vaccine. The source material was peripheral blood, sampled 28 days after the second AZD1222 dose.

DNA for the CDR3: TGTGCCAGCTCACCACTCCAGGGAGACCAGCCCCAGCATTTT. It specifies CASSPLQGDQPQHF. The chain joins TRBV18 to TRBJ1-5, with D possibly being TRBD1 (5 bases). V lost 1 base and J 7 bases, leaving 11 bases between the germline ends. The CDR3 is made up of 14 amino acids. Germline CDR1 and CDR2: KGHSH and LQKENI.